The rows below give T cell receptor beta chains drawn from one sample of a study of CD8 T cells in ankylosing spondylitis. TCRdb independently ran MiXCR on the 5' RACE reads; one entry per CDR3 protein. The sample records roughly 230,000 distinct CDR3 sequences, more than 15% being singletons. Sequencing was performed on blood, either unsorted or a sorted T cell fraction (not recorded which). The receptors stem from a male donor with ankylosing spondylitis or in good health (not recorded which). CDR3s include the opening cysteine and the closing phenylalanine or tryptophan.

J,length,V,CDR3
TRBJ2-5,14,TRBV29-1,CSVGKGQGVETQYF
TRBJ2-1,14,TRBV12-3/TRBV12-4,CASSLTGPYNEQFF
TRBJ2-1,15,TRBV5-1,CASSPATTSYNEQFF
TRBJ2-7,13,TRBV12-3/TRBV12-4,CASSFGRVYEQYF
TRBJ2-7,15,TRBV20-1,CSAPGTSGSSYEQYF
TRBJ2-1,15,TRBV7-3,CASRGLAGGHNEQFF
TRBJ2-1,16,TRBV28,CASSIDRGPSYNEQFF
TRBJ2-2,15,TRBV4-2,CASSLGTDNTGELFF
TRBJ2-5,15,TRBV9,CASSVDRQGDETQYF
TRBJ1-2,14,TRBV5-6,CASSRQGAGYGYTF
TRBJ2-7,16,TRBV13,CASSSLSSGSSYEQYF
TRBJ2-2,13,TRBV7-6,CASIVGNTGELFF
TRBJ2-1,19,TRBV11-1,CASSLFPRETSGRYNEQFF
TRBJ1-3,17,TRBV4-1,CASSQVTGVVKRNTIYF
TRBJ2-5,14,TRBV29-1,CSVRLAGKEETQYF
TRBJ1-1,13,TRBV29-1,CSVVSGVGTEAFF
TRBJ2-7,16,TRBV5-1,CASSLTGFLSSYEQYF
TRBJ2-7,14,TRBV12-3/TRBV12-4,CASSPPVQSYEQYF
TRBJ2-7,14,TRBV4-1,CASSQDTISYEQYF
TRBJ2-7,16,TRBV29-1,CSVEAQGQGVSYEQYF
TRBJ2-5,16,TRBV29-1,CSVEGNEREGFETQYF
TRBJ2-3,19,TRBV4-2,CASSHPSMEVGANTDTQYF